Given below is one T cell receptor beta chain in context. This sample is drawn from a study of T cells after posttransplantation cyclophosphamide. Here immunoSEQ multiplex PCR was the method, and the copy in TCRdb shows in-frame clones only, minus some. In the table there are about 4,500 clones, approximately 80% of which are singletons. Busulfan-fludarabine conditioning, marrow transplant, and cyclophosphamide on days +3 and +4 were administered. The CDR3 totals 15 residues. V lost 6 bases, J lost 1 base, and 15 bases lay in between. Germline V lookup: CDR1 SGHKS, CDR2 YYEKEE (reference sequence). The receptor comes from a male patient aged 50 to 60 who received an allogeneic stem cell transplant from a related donor and was CMV-positive. T cells may partly derive from the graft donor. This chain connects TRBV5-5 to TRBJ2-3; tentatively, D is TRBD1 (6 bases). The sample in question was PBMCs, obtained after allogeneic stem cell transplant with posttransplant cyclophosphamide. The CDR3 loop is CASNLQGSGTDTQYF. The CDR3 DNA reads TGTGCCAGCAACTTACAGGGTTCGGGCACAGATACGCAGTATTTT.